This T cell receptor beta chain came from a study of shared T cell receptors in the human thymus. The V gene lost 4 bases and the J gene lost 3 bases, with 17 bases spanning the gap. Per germline, CDR1 SGHNT and CDR2 YYREEE (reference sequence). CDR3 length: 16 residues. The repertoire was sequenced with immunoSEQ multiplex PCR; TCRdb's copy has only in-frame clones and lacks some. The repertoire holds approximately 68,000 clones, with about 96% as singletons. This sequence was found in a human donor. This chain connects TRBV5-4 to TRBJ2-1; D is perhaps TRBD2 (5 bases). The sequencing input was thymocytes. CDR3 region: CASSPMPREYYNEQFF. The CDR3, as DNA: TGTGCCAGCAGCCCAATGCCCCGGGAATACTACAATGAGCAGTTCTTC.